These T cell receptor beta chains were read from a single sample in a study of Graves' ophthalmopathy and Graves' hyperthyroidism. MiXCR, applied by TCRdb to the multiplex PCR reads, yields one record per CDR3 protein. The table has more than 1,000,000 distinct CDR3 sequences, roughly 35% seen once; the top ten hold roughly 11%. The sample consisted of peripheral blood or thyroid tissue (not recorded which). These TCRs come from an adult man with Graves' hyperthyroidism. Both conserved end residues are part of each CDR3. A D gene is named only where the DNA matches it firmly. Size tells how often a clone was seen (once, few, many) or the class of an expanded clone, and some rows leave it out.

CDR3 DNA: TGTGCTTCGGACGACTCTGGGGCCAACGTCCTGACTTTC
CDR3 protein: CASDDSGANVLTF
D gene: .
V gene: TRBV3-1
J gene: TRBJ2-6
clone size: .

CDR3 DNA: TGCGCCAGCAGCCAAGGAGGATCGAGCTGGGCCGGGGAGACCCAGTACTTC
CDR3 protein: CASSQGGSSWAGETQYF
D gene: .
V gene: TRBV4-3
J gene: TRBJ2-5
clone size: .

CDR3 DNA: TGTGCCATCAGTGGACGACAGGGTGACTACGAGCAGTACTTC
CDR3 protein: CAISGRQGDYEQYF
D gene: TRBD1
V gene: TRBV10-3
J gene: TRBJ2-7
clone size: .

CDR3 DNA: TGTGCCAGCAGCCCACAGGCGACGGGGAACACCGGGGAGCTGTTTTTT
CDR3 protein: CASSPQATGNTGELFF
D gene: .
V gene: TRBV7-9
J gene: TRBJ2-2
clone size: many

CDR3 DNA: TGCGCCAGCAGCCAGGTTTCGGGACGAACGCCCTACGAGCAGTACTTC
CDR3 protein: CASSQVSGRTPYEQYF
D gene: .
V gene: TRBV4-1
J gene: TRBJ2-7
clone size: many

CDR3 DNA: TGTGCCAGCAAGGCGAGTGGGGGCCTTGGCTACACCTTC
CDR3 protein: CASKASGGLGYTF
D gene: .
V gene: TRBV7-8
J gene: TRBJ1-2
clone size: many

CDR3 DNA: TGTGCCAGCAGTTCAACGACCCCTGGGTGGCCCCAGCATTTT
CDR3 protein: CASSSTTPGWPQHF
D gene: .
V gene: TRBV12-3/TRBV12-4
J gene: TRBJ1-5
clone size: .

CDR3 DNA: TGCAGTGCTGACCCGAGGGGATTGCGGGGGCGAGGAACTGAAGCTTTCTTT
CDR3 protein: CSADPRGLRGRGTEAFF
D gene: .
V gene: TRBV20-1
J gene: TRBJ1-1
clone size: few

CDR3 DNA: TGTGCCAGCAGTCGTACTGGACAGGGCTCCTATGGCTACACCTTC
CDR3 protein: CASSRTGQGSYGYTF
D gene: TRBD1
V gene: TRBV27
J gene: TRBJ1-2
clone size: .

CDR3 DNA: TGTGCCAGCAGCTTAGTCAGCGGGAGTCCAGATACGCAGTATTTT
CDR3 protein: CASSLVSGSPDTQYF
D gene: TRBD2
V gene: TRBV7-9
J gene: TRBJ2-3
clone size: few

CDR3 DNA: TGTGCCAGCAGAGGACAGGGATCTGGAAACACCATATATTTT
CDR3 protein: CASRGQGSGNTIYF
D gene: TRBD1
V gene: TRBV7-9
J gene: TRBJ1-3
clone size: many

CDR3 DNA: TGTGCCAGCAGTTTCAAATATAACACTGAAGCTTTCTTT
CDR3 protein: CASSFKYNTEAFF
D gene: .
V gene: TRBV27
J gene: TRBJ1-1
clone size: .

CDR3 DNA: TGCAGTGCCTCCGAGGGGCGGGAGCGTGACACCGGGGAGCTGTTTTTT
CDR3 protein: CSASEGRERDTGELFF
D gene: TRBD2
V gene: TRBV20-1
J gene: TRBJ2-2
clone size: .

CDR3 DNA: TGTGCCAGCAGCAACAGGGCGACCGGGGAGCTGTTTTTT
CDR3 protein: CASSNRATGELFF
D gene: .
V gene: TRBV11-2
J gene: TRBJ2-2
clone size: few

CDR3 DNA: TGTGCCAGCAGTGAGGCGGAAATCTCTGGGGCCAACGTCCTGACTTTC
CDR3 protein: CASSEAEISGANVLTF
D gene: .
V gene: TRBV2
J gene: TRBJ2-6
clone size: .

CDR3 DNA: TGTGCCACCAGCAGAGATATCTCTTCTAATGAAAAACTGTTTTTT
CDR3 protein: CATSRDISSNEKLFF
D gene: .
V gene: TRBV15
J gene: TRBJ1-4
clone size: many

CDR3 DNA: TGTGCCAGCAGCTACACAGGGATGATTCTACGGGAGCTGTTTTTT
CDR3 protein: CASSYTGMILRELFF
D gene: .
V gene: TRBV7-9
J gene: TRBJ2-2
clone size: .

CDR3 DNA: TGTGCCAGCAGTGAAGCCCGAGCTGGGACGGCCCTTAACGAGGACGTCTACGAGCAGTACTTC
CDR3 protein: CASSEARAGTALNEDVYEQYF
D gene: .
V gene: TRBV2
J gene: TRBJ2-7
clone size: few

CDR3 DNA: TGTGCCAGCAGCCGCGCTTGGACAGGGACTTACGAGCAGTACTTC
CDR3 protein: CASSRAWTGTYEQYF
D gene: TRBD1
V gene: TRBV10-3
J gene: TRBJ2-7
clone size: .

CDR3 DNA: TGTGCCAGCAGTCCCCCGGGTAACACCGGGGAGCTGTTTTTT
CDR3 protein: CASSPPGNTGELFF
D gene: .
V gene: TRBV7-2
J gene: TRBJ2-2
clone size: many

CDR3 DNA: TGTGCCAGCAGCTTGGGTTTTTGGGATAACACCGGGGAGCTGTTTTTT
CDR3 protein: CASSLGFWDNTGELFF
D gene: .
V gene: TRBV5-5
J gene: TRBJ2-2
clone size: few

CDR3 DNA: TGTGCCAGCAGCGATACAGGCGAAAAACTGTTTTTT
CDR3 protein: CASSDTGEKLFF
D gene: .
V gene: TRBV7-9
J gene: TRBJ1-4
clone size: .

CDR3 DNA: TGTGCCAGCAGTGTCCAGGGAGATACGCAGTATTTT
CDR3 protein: CASSVQGDTQYF
D gene: .
V gene: TRBV27
J gene: TRBJ2-3
clone size: .

CDR3 DNA: TGTGCCAGCAGCTTACAGGGGCCTGGCTATGGCTACACCTTC
CDR3 protein: CASSLQGPGYGYTF
D gene: .
V gene: TRBV7-9
J gene: TRBJ1-2
clone size: many

CDR3 DNA: TGTGCCATCAGTGAGGAGGGGAGAAAAGAGACCCAGTACTTC
CDR3 protein: CAISEEGRKETQYF
D gene: .
V gene: TRBV10-3
J gene: TRBJ2-5
clone size: .

CDR3 DNA: TGTGCCAGCAGTTACTCCGGCCTCTCTAATGAAAAACTGTTTTTT
CDR3 protein: CASSYSGLSNEKLFF
D gene: .
V gene: TRBV25-1
J gene: TRBJ1-4
clone size: .

CDR3 DNA: TGTGCCAGCAGTGAGTCCCTTAACCGGCCCCAGCATTTT
CDR3 protein: CASSESLNRPQHF
D gene: .
V gene: TRBV6-1
J gene: TRBJ1-5
clone size: .

CDR3 DNA: TGCGCCAGCAGCCAAGACCCAAAGACAGGAAAGAACACCGGGGAGCTGTTTTTT
CDR3 protein: CASSQDPKTGKNTGELFF
D gene: .
V gene: TRBV4-3
J gene: TRBJ2-2
clone size: .

CDR3 DNA: TGCAGCGGTGACAAACAGGGCGCTGAAGCTTTCTTT
CDR3 protein: CSGDKQGAEAFF
D gene: .
V gene: TRBV29-1
J gene: TRBJ1-1
clone size: once

CDR3 DNA: TGCAGCGTAAGTGGGGCTAGCGGGAGTTTCGACGAGCAGTACTTC
CDR3 protein: CSVSGASGSFDEQYF
D gene: TRBD2
V gene: TRBV29-1
J gene: TRBJ2-7
clone size: few

CDR3 DNA: TGTGCCAGCACCAAGGCGGGGCTGTTTTTT
CDR3 protein: CASTKAGLFF
D gene: .
V gene: TRBV2
J gene: TRBJ2-2
clone size: .

CDR3 DNA: TGCGCCAGCAGCCAAGGTGCGGGACTAGCGGGAGTTATAGAGACCCAGTACTTC
CDR3 protein: CASSQGAGLAGVIETQYF
D gene: TRBD2
V gene: TRBV4-3
J gene: TRBJ2-5
clone size: few

CDR3 DNA: TGTGCCAGTAGTCGGACAGGGACAGCTGAAGCTTTCTTT
CDR3 protein: CASSRTGTAEAFF
D gene: TRBD1
V gene: TRBV19
J gene: TRBJ1-1
clone size: many

CDR3 DNA: TGCAGCGTCGGCGGGGGCGTCCTAGGTGAGCAGTACTTC
CDR3 protein: CSVGGGVLGEQYF
D gene: .
V gene: TRBV29-1
J gene: TRBJ2-7
clone size: many

CDR3 DNA: TGTGCCAGCAGCGTAGCAGGCGTCCTTAACACCGGGGAGCTGTTTTTT
CDR3 protein: CASSVAGVLNTGELFF
D gene: .
V gene: TRBV9
J gene: TRBJ2-2
clone size: .

CDR3 DNA: TGCAGCGTTTCGCTAGGGCCCGAAAAACTGTTTTTT
CDR3 protein: CSVSLGPEKLFF
D gene: .
V gene: TRBV29-1
J gene: TRBJ1-4
clone size: few

CDR3 DNA: TGTGCCAGCAGTAACGACAGATCGGTCAACACTGAAGCTTTCTTT
CDR3 protein: CASSNDRSVNTEAFF
D gene: .
V gene: TRBV10-3
J gene: TRBJ1-1
clone size: .

CDR3 DNA: TGCGCCAGCAGCCCGGGACAGGGTGCGGGCGCCTACGAGCAGTACTTC
CDR3 protein: CASSPGQGAGAYEQYF
D gene: TRBD1
V gene: TRBV4-3
J gene: TRBJ2-7
clone size: .

CDR3 DNA: TGTGCCAGCAGTCAGCCCAGAACAGGAAACACCATATATTTT
CDR3 protein: CASSQPRTGNTIYF
D gene: .
V gene: TRBV28
J gene: TRBJ1-3
clone size: .

CDR3 DNA: TGTGCCAGCAGTTTAGAGGTTGAGCCCCAGCATTTT
CDR3 protein: CASSLEVEPQHF
D gene: .
V gene: TRBV12-3/TRBV12-4
J gene: TRBJ1-5
clone size: many

CDR3 DNA: TGTGCCAGCAGACCCCCCGGTAGGGGATACGAGCAGTACTTC
CDR3 protein: CASRPPGRGYEQYF
D gene: .
V gene: TRBV7-9
J gene: TRBJ2-7
clone size: many

CDR3 DNA: TGCGCCAGCAGCTTGAGCCTACTAGCAGCTAGCACAGATACGCAGTATTTC
CDR3 protein: CASSLSLLAASTDTQYF
D gene: .
V gene: TRBV5-1
J gene: TRBJ2-5
clone size: .

CDR3 DNA: TGTGCCAGTCAAACGACGGACAGAAAAGAGACCCAGTACTTC
CDR3 protein: CASQTTDRKETQYF
D gene: .
V gene: TRBV7-9
J gene: TRBJ2-5
clone size: many

CDR3 DNA: TGCAGCGTCCGTGACAGGGGGTTTGCGCATGGCTACACCTTC
CDR3 protein: CSVRDRGFAHGYTF
D gene: TRBD1
V gene: TRBV29-1
J gene: TRBJ1-2
clone size: many

CDR3 DNA: TGTGCCAGCAAAAGGACCAAGGAGGAAAAACTGTTTTTT
CDR3 protein: CASKRTKEEKLFF
D gene: .
V gene: TRBV7-9
J gene: TRBJ1-4
clone size: many

CDR3 DNA: TGCGCCAGCGGCCAGGGTCCCGGGACAGCGGGAAATTCACCCCTCCACTTT
CDR3 protein: CASGQGPGTAGNSPLHF
D gene: TRBD1
V gene: TRBV4-1
J gene: TRBJ1-6
clone size: once

CDR3 DNA: TGTGCCAGCAGTGCAGTGGTCTTCACTGAAGCTTTCTTT
CDR3 protein: CASSAVVFTEAFF
D gene: .
V gene: TRBV2
J gene: TRBJ1-1
clone size: .

CDR3 DNA: TGTGCCAGCAGTGTCGACAATCTTTCTCCCATATATTTT
CDR3 protein: CASSVDNLSPIYF
D gene: .
V gene: TRBV6-1
J gene: TRBJ1-3
clone size: .

CDR3 DNA: TGCGCCAGCAGTGAGACAGGGGCTTCCTATGGCTACACCTTC
CDR3 protein: CASSETGASYGYTF
D gene: TRBD1
V gene: TRBV10-2
J gene: TRBJ1-2
clone size: .

CDR3 DNA: TGTGCCAGCAGGTCTGGGCGGCTTGAAGCTTTCTTT
CDR3 protein: CASRSGRLEAFF
D gene: .
V gene: TRBV7-8
J gene: TRBJ1-1
clone size: .

CDR3 DNA: TGTGCCAGCAGCTCGAACGGGGGGCCGGTCGGCTACACCTTC
CDR3 protein: CASSSNGGPVGYTF
D gene: .
V gene: TRBV7-2
J gene: TRBJ1-2
clone size: many

CDR3 DNA: TGCAGTGCTAGCCGCCCAAGCTTGGAGACCCAGTACTTC
CDR3 protein: CSASRPSLETQYF
D gene: .
V gene: TRBV20-1
J gene: TRBJ2-5
clone size: many

CDR3 DNA: TGTGCCAGCAGTTCCGGACTAGCCGTTCAGTCCCAAGAGACCCAGTACTTC
CDR3 protein: CASSSGLAVQSQETQYF
D gene: TRBD2
V gene: TRBV25-1
J gene: TRBJ2-5
clone size: .

CDR3 DNA: TGTGCCAGCAGCGTAGGTGCAGGGGGCGCCCCCCAGTACTTC
CDR3 protein: CASSVGAGGAPQYF
D gene: TRBD1
V gene: TRBV9
J gene: TRBJ2-5
clone size: .

CDR3 DNA: TGTGCCAGCAGCTTATGGTCCACCGGGGAGCTGTTTTTT
CDR3 protein: CASSLWSTGELFF
D gene: .
V gene: TRBV7-2
J gene: TRBJ2-2
clone size: many